The entry below gives a single T cell receptor beta chain sequence along with its context. Per the study methods: Estimated nucleated cell counts came from reference gene primer amplification. Using immunoSEQ multiplex PCR, the repertoire was profiled, and TCRdb retains in-frame clones only, with some absent. V and J calls and clone size are as listed in that table; D and trimming were resolved from the DNA. Of some 400,000 clones detected, approximately 89% appear once; the ten largest clones hold around 1.7%. The data derive from a study of blood T cell repertoires in COVID-19. Germline values: CDR1 SQVTM, CDR2 ANQGSEA. Trimming removed 5 bases from V and 6 bases from J, with 16 bases in between. The CDR3 runs to 13 residues. Cohort placement rested on clinical history that participants reported themselves.

This receptor was obtained from a woman aged 25 to 39 who had recovered from COVID-19. Sequencing input: PBMCs or T cells enriched from blood (not recorded which). V is TRBV29-1 and J is TRBJ1-2, with D possibly TRBD1 on 5 matching bases. In DNA, the CDR3 is TGCAGCGTTCTCCGGGGTGCGGGGGATGGCTACACCTTC. Translating gives CSVLRGAGDGYTF.